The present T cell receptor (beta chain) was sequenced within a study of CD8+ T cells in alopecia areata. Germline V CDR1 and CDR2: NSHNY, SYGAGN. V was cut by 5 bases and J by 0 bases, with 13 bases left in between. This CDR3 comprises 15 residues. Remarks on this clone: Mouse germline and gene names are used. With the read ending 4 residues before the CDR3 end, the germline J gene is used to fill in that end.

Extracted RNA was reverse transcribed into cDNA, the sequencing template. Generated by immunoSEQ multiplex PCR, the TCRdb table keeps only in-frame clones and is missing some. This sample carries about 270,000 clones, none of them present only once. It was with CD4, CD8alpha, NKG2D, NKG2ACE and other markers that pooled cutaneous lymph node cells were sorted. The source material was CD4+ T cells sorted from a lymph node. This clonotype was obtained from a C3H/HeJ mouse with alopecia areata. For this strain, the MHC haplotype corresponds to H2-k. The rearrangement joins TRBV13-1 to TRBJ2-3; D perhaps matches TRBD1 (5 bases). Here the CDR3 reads CASSLGHSSAETLYF. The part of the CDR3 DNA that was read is TGTGCCAGCAGCCTTGGACATTCTAGTGCAGAA.